Below are 17 T cell receptor beta chains sequenced from a single sample in a study of tumor-infiltrating lymphocytes in oesophageal squamous cell carcinoma. From the reads, TCRdb called clonotypes with MiXCR, one entry per CDR3 protein. The data hold more than 10,000 distinct CDR3 sequences, with around 56% observed a single time. What was sequenced was blood. Source of these receptors: a female donor with esophageal squamous cell carcinoma.

The CDR3 DNA reads TGTGCCAGCAGCTTCCGGGACCAAAACGATGAGCAGTTCTTC. Encoded protein: CASSFRDQNDEQFF. The genes are TRBV7-2 and TRBJ2-5; D might be TRBD1 or TRBD2, each matching 5 bases. The J call could be wrong; TRBJ2-1 is a better fit for the DNA end. CDR1 SGHTA and CDR2 FQGNSA come from the germline V gene. This CDR3 region has 14 residues.

This clonotype was picked up one time. CDR3 sequence (DNA): TGTGCCTCCAGAATATCTCTGAACACTGAAGCTTTCTTT. This gives the protein CASRISLNTEAFF. This rearrangement joins TRBV12-3 or TRBV12-4 to TRBJ1-1; unclear D gene. The CDR3 is 13 residues long. V lost 11 bases and J lost 0, with 13 bases in between.

In its sample, this clonotype was seen once. J is TRBJ1-2 and V is TRBV7-8; D gene unclear. Trimming pared 3 bases from V and 4 bases from J, leaving 9 bases between. CDR1 and CDR2 (germline): SGHVS, FQNEAQ. This CDR3 is built from 13 residues. The DNA of the CDR3 is TGTGCCAGCAGCTTTGCAGCCCTCTATGGCTACACCTTC. Translation: CASSFAALYGYTF.

This chain joins TRBV10-2 and TRBJ1-1, with D unclear. The CDR3 extends over 13 amino acids. V lost 6 bases and J lost 1, with 9 bases in between. Germline CDR1 is WSHSY and CDR2 is SAAADI. DNA of the CDR3: TGCGCCAGCAGGGAAACAGCGAACACTGAAGCTTTCTTT. Amino acids: CASRETANTEAFF.

V is TRBV11-3 and J is TRBJ2-5; D is perhaps TRBD2 (5 bases). The DNA end is a closer match to TRBJ2-7, so the J assignment may be wrong. The CDR3 is made up of 13 amino acids. CDR1 is SGHNT and CDR2 is YENEEA in the germline V gene. CDR3: CASSSSGLYEQYF. CDR3 DNA sequence: TGTGCCAGCAGCTCGAGCGGTCTTTACGAGCAGTACTTC.

This clonotype was observed a handful of times. The chain recombines TRBV20-1 with TRBJ1-3, with D unresolved. V lost 6 bases to trimming and J lost 0 bases, with 21 bases between them. The germline CDR1 and CDR2 sequences are DFQATT and SNEGSKA (reference sequence). This CDR3 region has 17 residues. The CDR3 DNA reads as TGCAGTGCCCAAGATCTGGCGCACCGGAACTCTGGAAACACCATATATTTT. It encodes CSAQDLAHRNSGNTIYF.

This rearrangement joins TRBV7-3 to TRBJ2-1; possibly TRBD2 for D (6 bases). This CDR3 is 15 amino acids long. Germline CDR1 is SGHTA and CDR2 is FQGTGA. Trimming removed 2 bases at V and 5 bases at J, with 13 bases between. The CDR3 sequence: CASSLSLAWDNEQFF. DNA for the CDR3: TGTGCCAGCAGCTTATCTCTAGCGTGGGACAATGAGCAGTTCTTC.

This chain links TRBV6-2 or TRBV6-3 with TRBJ1-2; 9 nucleotides agree with TRBD1. The V gene's germline CDR1 is MNHEY and CDR2 SVGEGT. The CDR3 is 15 amino acids. V shed 2 bases, J shed 2 bases, and the junction held 3 bases outside the gene matches. This chain's CDR3 is CASSYLGQGNYGYTF. The CDR3 coding sequence is TGTGCCAGCAGTTACCTGGGACAGGGCAACTATGGCTACACCTTC.

The chain joins TRBV12-3 or TRBV12-4 to TRBJ2-6; D unresolved. The DNA end lines up better with TRBJ2-7; the J call may be wrong. The length of the CDR3 is 13 residues. CDR3 region: CASSFVPSDEQYF. In nucleotides, the CDR3 is TGTGCCAGCAGTTTTGTCCCGAGTGACGAGCAGTACTTC.

The chain carries TRBV6-6 and TRBJ1-5, with 7 bases that match TRBD1. The V segment lost 4 bases and the J segment 1 base; nucleotides outside the gene matches: 7. The CDR3 extends over 16 amino acids. Germline V CDR1 and CDR2: MNHNY, SVGAGI (reference sequence). The CDR3 DNA is TGTGCCAGCAGTTTGACAGGGCCAAACAGCAATCAGCCCCAGCATTTT. Amino acid sequence: CASSLTGPNSNQPQHF.

The chain combines TRBV6-1 with TRBJ2-3; D gene unclear. Germline V lookup: CDR1 MNHNS, CDR2 SASEGT. There are 14 residues in the CDR3. V lost 2 bases, J lost 0 bases, and 6 bases lay in between. CDR3: CASSETRSTDTQYF. The DNA of the CDR3 is TGTGCCAGCAGTGAAACAAGGAGCACAGATACGCAGTATTTT.

In regard to this clonotype: The junction and the germline gene differ at one end; a read error may be behind it. CDR3 in DNA: TGTGCCAGCAGCTCGGACAGTTATAATTCACCCCTCCAATTT. Residues: CASSSDSYNSPLQF. The rearrangement joins TRBV7-2 to TRBJ1-6, with D perhaps TRBD1 (6 bases). The CDR3 spans 14 residues. Germline loops: CDR1 SGHTA, CDR2 FQGNSA.

This chain connects TRBV24-1 to TRBJ2-5; TRBD1 matches at 9 bases. Germline V lookup: CDR1 KGHDR, CDR2 SFDVKD. Trimming at V came to 3 bases and at J to 6 bases, leaving 13 bases not matched to a gene. The CDR3 is made up of 17 amino acids. Written as DNA, the CDR3 is TGTGCCACCAGTGATCCGAACCCCGGGACAGGGCATAAGACCCAGTACTTC. It translates to CATSDPNPGTGHKTQYF.

This chain links TRBV7-4 with TRBJ1-1; 8 bases are shared with TRBD1. V lost 5 bases, J lost 2 bases, and 7 bases stayed unmatched. Germline V gene lookup returns CDR1 SGHVT and CDR2 SQSDAQ. The CDR3 contains 15 residues. CDR3 region: CASSVDRGRNTEAFF. The CDR3 DNA is TGTGCCAGCAGCGTAGACAGGGGCAGAAACACTGAAGCTTTCTTT.

The chain has TRBV7-9 and TRBJ2-1; D gene ambiguous. The CDR3 is 14 residues long. Germline loops: CDR1 SEHNR, CDR2 FQNEAQ (reference sequence). Trimming stripped 3 bases from V and 9 bases from J, with 15 bases between. This CDR3 reads CASSLYNGPGEQFF. CDR3 DNA sequence: TGTGCCAGCAGCTTGTATAATGGCCCCGGTGAGCAGTTCTTC.

J is TRBJ2-4 and V is TRBV7-9; perhaps D is TRBD1 or TRBD2 (6 bases each). The end of the DNA is better explained by TRBJ2-1, so the J call may be wrong. CDR1 SEHNR and CDR2 FQNEAQ come from the germline V gene (reference sequence). The CDR3 covers 16 residues. CDR3 nucleotide sequence: TGTGCCAGCAGCGTAAGGGGGGAGTGGCCCTACAATGAGCAGTTCTTC. It translates to CASSVRGEWPYNEQFF.

V and J are TRBV12-3 or TRBV12-4 and TRBJ2-5; D may match TRBD1 or TRBD2 (6 bases each). The end of the DNA aligns better with TRBJ2-1, so the J call may be wrong. CDR3 length equals 14 residues. The CDR3, as DNA: TGTGCCAGCAGCCCACAGGGAGGAATCAATGAGCAGTTCTTC. Its protein product is CASSPQGGINEQFF.